What follows are 8 T cell receptor beta chains derived from one specimen sequenced in a study of long-term antiretroviral therapy in people with HIV. Researchers ran immunoSEQ v3.0 at survey level. TCRdb's table, derived via immunoSEQ multiplex PCR, lists solely in-frame clones and lacks some. The table has roughly 28,000 clones, approximately 85% seen once. The sample consisted of unsorted PBMCs, taken 2.9 years after starting antiretroviral therapy. Receptors were obtained from a man in his fifties or sixties with HIV.

The genes are TRBV5-1 and TRBJ1-1, with D possibly matching TRBD1 (5 bases). CDR1 is SGHRS, CDR2 YFSETQ, per germline. Trimming removed 0 bases at V and 8 bases at J, with 14 bases between. The CDR3 loop spans 14 amino acids. Here the CDR3 DNA reads TGCGCCAGCAGCTTGGACCCCCGGGAGGGGGAAGCTTTCTTT. Amino acids: CASSLDPREGEAFF.

This rearrangement joins TRBV28 to TRBJ2-3, with 11 bases matching TRBD2. The V segment lost 5 bases and the J segment 2 bases; nucleotides outside the gene matches: 9. This CDR3 region has 17 residues. The germline CDR1 and CDR2 sequences are MDHEN and SYDVKM. The CDR3 is CASSPGGGLAVTDTQYF. Written as DNA, the CDR3 is TGTGCCAGCAGTCCCGGTGGGGGACTAGCGGTCACAGATACGCAGTATTTT.

This chain joins TRBV6-1 and TRBJ1-5, with D possibly matching TRBD1 (5 bases). The V end lost 6 bases, the J end lost 0 bases, and 9 bases lay between the germline ends. The germline V gene encodes CDR1 MNHNS and CDR2 SASEGT. This CDR3 has 14 residues. The CDR3 bases are TGTGCCAGCAGCCCCGGGGGTAGCAATCAGCCCCAGCATTTT. It codes for CASSPGGSNQPQHF.

The rearrangement uses TRBV5-6 and TRBJ2-7; D remains unclear. V lost 4 bases to trimming and J lost 7 bases, with 15 bases between them. Germline V gives CDR1 SGHDT, CDR2 YYEEEE. The CDR3 extends over 13 amino acids. The DNA for the CDR3 is TGTGCCAGCAGCCGCATCCAAAATCCGGAGCAGTACTTC. Translated, it gives CASSRIQNPEQYF.

This sequence joins TRBV4-3 and TRBJ1-2; D is unresolved. CDR1 and CDR2 from the germline V gene are LGHNA and YSLEER. V lost 0 bases, J lost 2 bases, and 7 bases lay in between. The CDR3 covers 14 residues. This CDR3 is CASSQDTLNYGYTF. In DNA form, the CDR3 reads TGCGCCAGCAGCCAAGATACCCTGAACTATGGCTACACCTTC.

The CDR3 DNA reads TGTGCCAGCAGCTTCGCCAGGAACACTGAAGCTTTCTTT. This translates into CASSFARNTEAFF. J is TRBJ1-1 and V is TRBV11-2; D is ambiguous. Trimming removed 3 bases from V and 1 base from J, with 6 bases in between. The CDR3 is 13 residues long. Germline V CDR1 and CDR2: SGHAT, FQNNGV.

DNA of the CDR3: TGTGCCAGTAAACAGCAACCTGGGGATTCACCCCTCCACTTT. Amino acids: CASKQQPGDSPLHF. This chain links TRBV19 with TRBJ1-6; no clear D gene. Germline loops: CDR1 LNHDA, CDR2 SQIVND (reference sequence). V lost 7 bases, J lost 8 bases, and 15 bases lay in between. CDR3 size: 14 residues.

This clone occurred a few times. The rearrangement joins TRBV28 to TRBJ2-2, with 9 nucleotides matching TRBD1. The germline V gene has CDR1 MDHEN and CDR2 SYDVKM. V lost 4 bases and J lost 3; bases outside the gene matches: 0. This CDR3 has 14 residues. The CDR3 sequence is CASSWTGDTGELFF. The DNA for the CDR3 is TGTGCCAGCAGTTGGACAGGGGACACCGGGGAGCTGTTTTTT.